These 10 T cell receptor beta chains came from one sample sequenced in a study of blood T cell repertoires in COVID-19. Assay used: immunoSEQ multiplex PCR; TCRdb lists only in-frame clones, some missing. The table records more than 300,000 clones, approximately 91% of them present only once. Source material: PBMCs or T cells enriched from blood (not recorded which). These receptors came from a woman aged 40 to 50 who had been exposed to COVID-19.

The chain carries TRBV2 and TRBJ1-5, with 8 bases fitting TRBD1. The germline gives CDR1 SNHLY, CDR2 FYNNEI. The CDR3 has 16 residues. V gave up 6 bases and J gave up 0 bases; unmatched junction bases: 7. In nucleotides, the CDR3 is TGTGCCAGCAGCTTTGACAGGGGATATAGCAATCAGCCCCAGCATTTT. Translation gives CASSFDRGYSNQPQHF.

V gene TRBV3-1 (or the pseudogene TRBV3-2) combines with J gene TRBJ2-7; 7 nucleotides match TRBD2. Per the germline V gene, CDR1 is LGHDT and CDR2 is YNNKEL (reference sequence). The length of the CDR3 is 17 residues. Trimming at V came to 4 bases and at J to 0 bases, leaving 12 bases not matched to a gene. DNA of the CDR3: TGTGCCAGCAGCCTCGCTTTAGCGGGCCCCCTCTCCTACGAGCAGTACTTC. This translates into CASSLALAGPLSYEQYF.

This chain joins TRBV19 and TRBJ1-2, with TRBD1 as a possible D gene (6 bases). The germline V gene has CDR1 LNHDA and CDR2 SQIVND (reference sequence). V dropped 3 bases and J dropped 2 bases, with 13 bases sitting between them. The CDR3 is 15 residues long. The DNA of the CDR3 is TGTGCCAGTAGTATGGAACAGGGTCGAAACTATGGCTACACCTTC. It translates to CASSMEQGRNYGYTF. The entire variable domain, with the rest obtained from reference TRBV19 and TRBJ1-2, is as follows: DGGITQSPKYLFRKEGQNVTLSCEQNLNHDAMYWYRQDPGQGLRLIYYSQIVNDFQKGDIAEGYSVSREKKESFPLTVTSAQKNPTAFYLCASSMEQGRNYGYTFGSGTRLTVV.

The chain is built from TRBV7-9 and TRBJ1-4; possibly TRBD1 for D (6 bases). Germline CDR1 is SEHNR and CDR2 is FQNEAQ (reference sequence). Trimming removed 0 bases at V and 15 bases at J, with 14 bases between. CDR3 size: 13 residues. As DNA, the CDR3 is TGTGCCAGCAGCTTAGCTGGACAGCCCACGGTGTTTTTT. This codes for CASSLAGQPTVFF.

CDR3 residues: CASSASPGQGGYTEAFF. The CDR3 coding sequence is TGTGCCAGCAGCGCTTCTCCGGGACAGGGGGGTTACACTGAAGCTTTCTTT. The chain recombines TRBV5-6 with TRBJ1-1, with 11 bases fitting TRBD1. The length of the CDR3 is 17 residues. The germline V gene has CDR1 SGHDT and CDR2 YYEEEE. V was pared by 4 bases and J by 3 bases, with 11 bases of the junction left unmatched.

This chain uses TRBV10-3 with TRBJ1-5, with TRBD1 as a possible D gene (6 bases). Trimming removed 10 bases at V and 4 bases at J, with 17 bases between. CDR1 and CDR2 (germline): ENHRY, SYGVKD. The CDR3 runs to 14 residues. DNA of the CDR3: TGTGCCACCGTACAGGGTTTGGGGAATCAGCCCCAGCATTTT. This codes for CATVQGLGNQPQHF.

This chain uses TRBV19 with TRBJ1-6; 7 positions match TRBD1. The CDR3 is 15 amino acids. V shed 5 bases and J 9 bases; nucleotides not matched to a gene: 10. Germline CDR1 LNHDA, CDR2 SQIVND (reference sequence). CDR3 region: CASSEGAWGSSPLHF. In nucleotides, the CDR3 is TGTGCCAGTAGTGAGGGGGCATGGGGCAGTTCACCCCTCCACTTT.

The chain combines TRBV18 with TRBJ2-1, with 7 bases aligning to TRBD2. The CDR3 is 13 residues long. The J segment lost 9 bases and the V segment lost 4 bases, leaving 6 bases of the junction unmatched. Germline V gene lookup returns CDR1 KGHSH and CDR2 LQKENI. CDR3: CASSQIASGEQFF. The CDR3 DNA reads TGTGCCAGCTCACAGATCGCTAGCGGTGAGCAGTTCTTC.

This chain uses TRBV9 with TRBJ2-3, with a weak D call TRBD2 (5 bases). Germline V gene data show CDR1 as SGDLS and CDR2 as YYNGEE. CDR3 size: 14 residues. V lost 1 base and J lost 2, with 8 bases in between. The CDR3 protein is CASSVQAATDTQYF. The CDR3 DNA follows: TGTGCCAGCAGCGTACAAGCGGCCACAGATACGCAGTATTTT.

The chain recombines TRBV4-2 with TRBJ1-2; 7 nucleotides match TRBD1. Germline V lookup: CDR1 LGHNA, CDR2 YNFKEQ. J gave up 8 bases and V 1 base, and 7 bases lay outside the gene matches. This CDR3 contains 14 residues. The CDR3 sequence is CASSQARGREGYTF. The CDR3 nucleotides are TGTGCCAGCAGCCAAGCAAGGGGGCGAGAAGGCTACACCTTC.